The 5 T cell receptor beta chains below were found in one sample sequenced in a study of blood T cell repertoires in COVID-19 (TCRdb year 2020). Library preparation employed the immunoSEQ multiplex PCR assay. TCRdb took over this immuneACCESS table, retaining in-frame rearrangements with V and J assigned. Such tables are incomplete; in checked studies, under half of the missing clones stem from an unresolved V gene, and the remainder is unexplained. The sample contains approximately 300,000 clones, 70% to 90% of them found a single time. Together, the top ten hold roughly 4.3% of the sample. Sequences were obtained from PBMCs or T cells enriched from blood (not recorded which). These receptors all come from a woman in her thirties who had recovered from COVID-19.

The chain recombines TRBV28 with TRBJ2-2; no clear D. Germline lookup yields CDR1 MDHEN and CDR2 SYDVKM. Trimming removed 5 bases from V and 2 bases from J, with 12 bases in between. The CDR3 covers 15 residues. The CDR3 sequence: CASSLTPPNTGELFF. As DNA, the CDR3 is TGTGCCAGCAGTCTTACACCACCTAACACCGGGGAGCTGTTTTTT. Full variable domain (remainder filled in from reference TRBV28 and TRBJ2-2): DVKVTQSSRYLVKRTGEKVFLECVQDMDHENMFWYRQDPGLGLRLIYFSYDVKMKEKGDIPEGYSVSREKKERFSLILESASTNQTSMYLCASSLTPPNTGELFFGEGSRLTVL.

CDR3 in DNA: TGTGCCACCAGTGATCAGGGGCCAGGCTACGAGCAGTACTTC. Translation: CATSDQGPGYEQYF. J is TRBJ2-7 and V is TRBV24-1; D possibly corresponds to TRBD1 (6 bases). CDR1 KGHDR and CDR2 SFDVKD come from the germline V gene. The CDR3 extends over 14 amino acids. V gave up 3 bases and J gave up 3 bases, with 11 bases separating them.

This chain connects TRBV10-3 to TRBJ1-1; D is ambiguous. Germline-derived CDR1 and CDR2 are ENHRY and SYGVKD. CDR3 length equals 14 residues. V was trimmed by 2 bases and J by 5 bases, leaving 12 bases between them. The CDR3 DNA reads TGTGCCATCAGTGAGACGAGGGAGGGTACTGAAGCTTTCTTT. This translates into CAISETREGTEAFF.

The chain has TRBV5-4 and TRBJ2-3; 13 bases map to TRBD2. CDR3 length equals 20 residues. Germline loops: CDR1 SGHNT, CDR2 YYREEE (reference sequence). Unmatched junction bases numbered 16, after V lost 2 bases and J lost 4 bases. CDR3: CASSFPEQLAGGPGADTQYF. In nucleotides, the CDR3 is TGTGCCAGCAGCTTCCCCGAGCAACTAGCGGGGGGGCCGGGCGCAGATACGCAGTATTTT.

The rearrangement joins TRBV7-8 to TRBJ2-3; no clear D gene. From germline, CDR1 is SGHVS and CDR2 FQNEAQ. CDR3 length: 13 amino acids. The V end lost 8 bases, the J end lost 6 bases, and 15 bases lay between the germline ends. The DNA of the CDR3 is TGTGCCAGCTCACATCAACCGAGGGATACGCAGTATTTT. It yields the protein CASSHQPRDTQYF.